One T cell receptor (beta chain) is described in this entry. J lost 7 bases, V lost 1 base, and 4 bases had no gene match. The CDR3 spans 14 residues. Germline-derived CDR1 and CDR2 are DFQATT and SNEGSKA (reference sequence). The source of the sample is a study of T cell repertoires in cytomegalovirus infection. About the study: Matching HLA type, along with CMV infection, was indicated by public TCR beta signatures.

TCRdb reprocessed the reads with MiXCR, giving one entry per CDR3 protein. The sample includes more than 150,000 distinct CDR3 sequences, 17% of them seen just once. Material: CD8+ T cells from PBMCs. The chain has TRBV20-1 and TRBJ2-7, with 13 bases that match TRBD2. This TCR was recovered from a human donor in good health (CMV status not recorded). Some clones in this sample may be carry-over from other donors' samples. The CDR3 nucleotides are TGCAGTGCTAGAGTACTAGCGGGAGGGAGAGAGCAGTACTTC. Its translation: CSARVLAGGREQYF.